What follows describes a single T cell receptor beta chain. The antigen remains unidentified. The V segment lost 6 bases and the J segment 8 bases; nucleotides outside the gene matches: 4. In germline, CDR1 is DFQATT, CDR2 SNEGSKA (reference sequence). The length of the CDR3 is 13 residues. Built from TCR beta cDNA, the libraries had unique molecular identifiers in them. TCRdb processed the PCR reads anew with MiXCR; each CDR3 protein has one entry. Among over 250,000 distinct CDR3 sequences listed, 35% to 40% were seen once. These data belong to a study of post-analysis software for immune sequencing data. Study as a whole: In terms of disease course, relapsing-remitting, secondary progressive and progressive-relapsing multiple sclerosis were included.

Study-level findings and limits: The five TRBV segments detected at higher frequency in patients than in controls included TRBV5-6, TRBV5-1 and TRBV20-1.

Sequenced: blood. This chain links TRBV20-1 with TRBJ2-1; 13 bases fit TRBD2. This TCR derives from a girl aged 10 to 17 with multiple sclerosis. The DNA of the CDR3 is TGCAGTGCCTGGACTAGCGGGGGAGATGAGCAGTTCTTC. Amino acids: CSAWTSGGDEQFF.